The 15 T cell receptor beta chains in this list originate from one sample, sequenced in a study of blood T cell repertoires in COVID-19. The method was immunoSEQ multiplex PCR; TCRdb's version includes in-frame clones alone and lacks a portion of them. The repertoire has roughly 38,000 clones, about 82% of them found once; the top ten carry 4.8%. Sequenced: peripheral blood. These receptors all stem from a man in his fifties with active COVID-19.

The CDR3 reads CASSFARGEPGELFF. Written as DNA, the CDR3 is TGCGCCAGCAGCTTTGCGAGAGGAGAACCCGGGGAGCTGTTTTTT. The chain recombines TRBV5-1 with TRBJ2-2; no clear D gene. CDR3 length: 15 residues. V lost 2 bases and J 6 bases, leaving 14 bases between the germline ends. Germline V gene lookup returns CDR1 SGHRS and CDR2 YFSETQ.

The rearrangement joins TRBV5-4 to TRBJ1-1; D gene ambiguous. V was trimmed by 0 bases and J by 1 base, leaving 4 bases between them. Germline V lookup: CDR1 SGHNT, CDR2 YYREEE (reference sequence). This CDR3 is built from 13 residues. The CDR3 spells CASSLGRNTEAFF. The CDR3 DNA follows: TGTGCCAGCAGCTTGGGCAGGAACACTGAAGCTTTCTTT.

The V gene is TRBV6-5, the J gene TRBJ1-6, with TRBD1 matching 9 bases. V dropped 4 bases and J dropped 9; count of bases not matched to a gene: 4. CDR3 size: 14 residues. Germline V gene lookup returns CDR1 MNHEY and CDR2 SVGAGI. In nucleotides, the CDR3 is TGTGCCAGCAGTTCCGGGACAGGGCGTTCACCCCTCCACTTT. Translation gives CASSSGTGRSPLHF.

The chain links TRBV10-3 to TRBJ1-5; D may be TRBD1 (5 bases). The V gene lost 5 bases and the J gene lost 7 bases, with 12 bases spanning the gap. Germline CDR1 and CDR2: ENHRY and SYGVKD. The CDR3 consists of 13 residues. The CDR3 region has the DNA TGTGCCATCAGTCCCCAGGGAAACCAGCCCCAGCATTTT. Translation: CAISPQGNQPQHF.

The chain employs TRBV3-1 (or the pseudogene TRBV3-2) and TRBJ1-2, with 7 bases that match TRBD1. The CDR3 length is 15 residues. V was clipped by 7 bases and J by 7 bases; unmatched bases: 15. Germline V gene lookup returns CDR1 LGHDT and CDR2 YNNKEL (reference sequence). Here the CDR3 reads CASNSKGASKGGYTF. As DNA, the CDR3 is TGTGCCAGCAACTCTAAGGGGGCTTCTAAAGGTGGCTACACCTTC.

The chain uses TRBV4-2 and TRBJ2-7; tentatively, D is TRBD2 (7 bases). The CDR3 is 13 amino acids. V was cut by 4 bases and J by 4 bases, with 11 bases left in between. In germline, CDR1 is LGHNA, CDR2 YNFKEQ. The CDR3 loop is CASSRGGLYEQYF. Written as DNA, the CDR3 is TGTGCCAGCAGCCGGGGGGGGCTTTACGAGCAGTACTTC.

The chain joins TRBV6-5 to TRBJ2-1, with 9 nucleotides matching TRBD1. The CDR3 runs 13 residues. V shed 5 bases and J 9 bases; nucleotides not matched to a gene: 5. Germline values: CDR1 MNHEY, CDR2 SVGAGI. This chain's CDR3 is CASSRDREAEQFF. Here the CDR3 DNA reads TGTGCCAGCAGTAGGGACAGGGAGGCTGAGCAGTTCTTC.

V usage is TRBV6-5 and J usage is TRBJ2-3, with a possible D match to TRBD1 (5 bases). CDR3 length equals 13 residues. Trimming stripped 8 bases from V and 2 bases from J, with 11 bases between. The germline CDR1 and CDR2 sequences are MNHEY and SVGAGI. The CDR3 spells CASGAENTDTQYF. The CDR3 DNA reads TGTGCCAGCGGGGCCGAGAACACAGATACGCAGTATTTT.

V and J are TRBV10-3 and TRBJ1-2, with TRBD1 as a possible D gene (5 bases). This CDR3 contains 10 residues. V was clipped by 6 bases and J by 9 bases, with 8 bases between them. The germline V gene encodes CDR1 ENHRY and CDR2 SYGVKD. This CDR3 is CAIRQESYTF. In DNA form, the CDR3 reads TGTGCCATCAGACAGGAGAGCTACACCTTC.

This clone was seen a handful of times. This chain links TRBV18 with TRBJ1-1, with a weak D call TRBD1 (6 bases). Per germline, CDR1 KGHSH and CDR2 LQKENI. The CDR3 spans 15 residues. The ends were cut back, 2 bases at V and 3 bases at J, with 13 bases in the middle. The CDR3 loop reads CASSPFGQLDTEAFF. Here the CDR3 DNA reads TGTGCCAGCTCACCATTTGGACAGTTGGACACTGAAGCTTTCTTT.

To note about this clone: The junction departs from germline at one end; a sequencing error may be responsible. The chain combines TRBV6-1 with TRBJ2-1; the D is unclear. The germline V gene has CDR1 MNHNS and CDR2 SASEGT. This CDR3 has 18 amino acids. CDR3 sequence: CASSEGSRYILGEREQFF. CDR3 DNA sequence: TGTGCCAGCAGCGAAGGGTCTAGGTATATTCTGGGTGAGCGTGAGCAGTTCTTC.

The chain uses TRBV19 and TRBJ2-1; 9 nucleotides match TRBD2. The CDR3 extends over 14 amino acids. The germline gives CDR1 LNHDA, CDR2 SQIVND (reference sequence). The V and J ends lost 1 base and 7 bases, in that order; junction bases with no gene match: 2. For the CDR3, the DNA is TGTGCCAGTAGTATAGGGCTAGCGGGGAATGAGCAGTTCTTC. Its protein is CASSIGLAGNEQFF. Combining the CDR3 with reference TRBV19 and TRBJ2-1 gives the whole variable domain DGGITQSPKYLFRKEGQNVTLSCEQNLNHDAMYWYRQDPGQGLRLIYYSQIVNDFQKGDIAEGYSVSREKKESFPLTVTSAQKNPTAFYLCASSIGLAGNEQFFGPGTRLTVL.

This sequence joins TRBV5-1 and TRBJ2-1, with 9 nucleotides matching TRBD2. Trimming at V came to 0 bases and at J to 8 bases, leaving 9 bases not matched to a gene. Germline CDR1 reads SGHRS; CDR2 reads YFSETQ. This CDR3 is built from 16 residues. The CDR3 nucleotides are TGCGCCAGCAGCTTGGCGGGGACTCGCGGGGGGGATGAGCAGTTCTTC. Amino acids: CASSLAGTRGGDEQFF.

The rearrangement links TRBV5-1 to TRBJ2-3; TRBD2 is a possible D gene (6 bases). V lost 4 bases and J 6 bases, leaving 9 bases between the germline ends. The germline V gene encodes CDR1 SGHRS and CDR2 YFSETQ. CDR3 size: 12 residues. In DNA form, the CDR3 reads TGCGCCAGCAGCCCGGGGAGGGATACGCAGTATTTT. This gives the protein CASSPGRDTQYF.

The V and J genes are TRBV20-1 and TRBJ1-2; TRBD1 agrees at 7 bases. This CDR3 region has 11 residues. Germline V gene lookup returns CDR1 DFQATT and CDR2 SNEGSKA (reference sequence). The CDR3 loop reads CTGQANYGYTF. CDR3 DNA sequence: TGCACCGGACAGGCAAACTATGGCTACACCTTC.